This TCR beta chain was obtained from a study of blood T cell repertoires in COVID-19. About the study: Samples of COVID-19 (acute and convalescent) were obtained from the United States, Italy and Spain.

V was shortened by 2 bases and J by 7 bases, with 3 bases between the two germline ends. The CDR3 has 12 residues. The V gene's germline CDR1 is MNHNY and CDR2 SVGAGI (reference sequence). Donors were grouped by their self-reported clinical history. Original analysis: Cell counts per sample came from amplifying reference gene primers. Clones were sequenced by immunoSEQ multiplex PCR, and TCRdb holds only the in-frame ones, with some missing. V and J calls and clone size follow that table, whereas D and trimming were derived from the DNA. The repertoire holds roughly 250,000 clones, with approximately 85% as singletons.

This chain joins TRBV6-6 and TRBJ1-6; no firm D call. The clonotype comes from a woman aged 50 to 65 who had recovered from COVID-19. Sequenced input: PBMCs or T cells enriched from blood (not recorded which). The CDR3 sequence: CASSYPNSPLHF. CDR3 DNA: TGTGCCAGCAGTTACCCAAATTCACCCCTCCACTTT.